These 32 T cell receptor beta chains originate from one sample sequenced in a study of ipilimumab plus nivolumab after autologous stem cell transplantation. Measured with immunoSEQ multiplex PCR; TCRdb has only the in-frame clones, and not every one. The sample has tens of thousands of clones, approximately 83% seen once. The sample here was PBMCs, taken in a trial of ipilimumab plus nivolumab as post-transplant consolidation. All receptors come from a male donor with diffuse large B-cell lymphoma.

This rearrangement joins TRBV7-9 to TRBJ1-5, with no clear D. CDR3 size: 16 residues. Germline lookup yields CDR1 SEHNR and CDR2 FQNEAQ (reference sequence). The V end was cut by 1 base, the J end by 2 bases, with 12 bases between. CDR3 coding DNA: TGTGCCAGCAGCTTAGGATTCGGGGTCGGCAATCAGCCCCAGCATTTT. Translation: CASSLGFGVGNQPQHF.

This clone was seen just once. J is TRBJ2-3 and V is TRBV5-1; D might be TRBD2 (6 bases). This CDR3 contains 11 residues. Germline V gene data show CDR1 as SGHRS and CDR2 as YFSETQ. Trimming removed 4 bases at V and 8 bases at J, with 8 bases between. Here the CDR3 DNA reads TGCGCCAGCAGCCGGGGAGGTACGCAGTATTTT. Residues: CASSRGGTQYF.

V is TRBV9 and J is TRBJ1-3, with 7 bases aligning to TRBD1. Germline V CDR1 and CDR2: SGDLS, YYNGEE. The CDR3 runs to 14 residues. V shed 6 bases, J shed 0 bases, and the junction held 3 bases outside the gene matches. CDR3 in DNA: TGTGCCAGCACTTGGGACAGCTCTGGAAACACCATATATTTT. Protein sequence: CASTWDSSGNTIYF.

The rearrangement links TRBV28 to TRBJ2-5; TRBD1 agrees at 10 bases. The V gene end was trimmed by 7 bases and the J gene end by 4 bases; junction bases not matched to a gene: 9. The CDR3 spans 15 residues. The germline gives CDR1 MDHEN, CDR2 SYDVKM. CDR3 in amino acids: CASTLGGQGGETQYF. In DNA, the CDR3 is TGTGCCAGCACCCTGGGCGGACAGGGGGGAGAGACCCAGTACTTC.

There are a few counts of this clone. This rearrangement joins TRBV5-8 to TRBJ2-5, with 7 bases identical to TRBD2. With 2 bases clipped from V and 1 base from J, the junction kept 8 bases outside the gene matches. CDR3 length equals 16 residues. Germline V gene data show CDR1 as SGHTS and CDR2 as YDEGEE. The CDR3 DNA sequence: TGTGCCAGCAGCTTTCCATGGGGGGGGTTCCAAGAGACCCAGTACTTC. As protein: CASSFPWGGFQETQYF.

The CDR3 is CASNYRGVQPQHF. The CDR3 DNA reads TGTGCCAGCAATTACAGGGGAGTTCAGCCCCAGCATTTT. The V and J genes are TRBV2 and TRBJ1-5; 7 bases align to TRBD1. The CDR3 totals 13 residues. After removal of 7 bases from V and 6 bases from J, the junction contained 6 bases not matched to a gene. Germline CDR1 reads SNHLY; CDR2 reads FYNNEI.

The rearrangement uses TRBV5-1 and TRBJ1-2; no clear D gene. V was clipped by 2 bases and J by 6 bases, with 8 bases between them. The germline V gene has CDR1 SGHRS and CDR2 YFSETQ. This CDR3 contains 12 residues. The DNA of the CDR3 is TGCGCCAGCAGCTTTCCTGACAATGGCTACACCTTC. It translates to CASSFPDNGYTF.

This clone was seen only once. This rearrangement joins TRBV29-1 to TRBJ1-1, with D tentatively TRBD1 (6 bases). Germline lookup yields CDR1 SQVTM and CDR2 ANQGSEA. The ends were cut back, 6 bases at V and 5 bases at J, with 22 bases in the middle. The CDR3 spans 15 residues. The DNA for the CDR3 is TGCAGCGTCCAAAGCGGGGGGCCCGGACGAACTGAAGCTTTCTTT. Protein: CSVQSGGPGRTEAFF.

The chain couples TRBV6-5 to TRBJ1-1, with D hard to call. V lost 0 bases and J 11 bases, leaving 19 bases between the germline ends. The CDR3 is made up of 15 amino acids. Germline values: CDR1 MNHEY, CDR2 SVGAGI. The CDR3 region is CASSYSGRGGFTAFF. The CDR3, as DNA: TGTGCCAGCAGTTACTCCGGACGAGGAGGGTTTACGGCTTTCTTT.

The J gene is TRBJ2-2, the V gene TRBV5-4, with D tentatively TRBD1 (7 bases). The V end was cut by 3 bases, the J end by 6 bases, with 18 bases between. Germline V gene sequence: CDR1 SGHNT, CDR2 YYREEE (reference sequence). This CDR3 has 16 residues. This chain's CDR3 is CASSSRRQGGPGELFF. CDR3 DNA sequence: TGTGCCAGCAGCTCCCGCCGGCAGGGGGGCCCCGGGGAGCTGTTTTTT.

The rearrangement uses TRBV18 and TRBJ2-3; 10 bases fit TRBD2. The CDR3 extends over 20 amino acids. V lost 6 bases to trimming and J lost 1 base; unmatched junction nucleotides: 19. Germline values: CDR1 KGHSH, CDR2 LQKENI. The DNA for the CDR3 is TGTGCCAGCTCCCGAATCCCCCCAGCGGGGGGGCTCCCCCGCACAGATACGCAGTATTTT. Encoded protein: CASSRIPPAGGLPRTDTQYF.

The CDR3 region is CASSQPGLAKETQYF. For the CDR3, the DNA is TGTGCCAGCAGCCAACCGGGACTAGCGAAAGAAACGCAGTATTTT. The J gene is TRBJ2-3, the V gene TRBV14; 10 nucleotides line up with TRBD2. V shed 2 bases, J shed 9 bases, and the junction held 8 bases outside the gene matches. Germline V gene data show CDR1 as SGHDN and CDR2 as FVKESK. The CDR3 extends over 15 amino acids. The full variable domain, with the rest looked up from reference TRBV14 and TRBJ2-3, is EAGVTQFPSHSVIEKGQTVTLRCDPISGHDNLYWYRRVMGKEIKFLLHFVKESKQDESGMPNNRFLAERTGGTYSTLKVQPAELEDSGVYFCASSQPGLAKETQYFGPGTRLTVL.

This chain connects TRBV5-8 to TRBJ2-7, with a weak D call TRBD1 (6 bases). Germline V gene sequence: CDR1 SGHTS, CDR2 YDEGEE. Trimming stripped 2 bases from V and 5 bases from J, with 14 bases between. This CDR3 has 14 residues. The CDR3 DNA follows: TGTGCCAGCAGCTTCGTGGGGGCGCGAGACGAGCAGTACTTC. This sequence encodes CASSFVGARDEQYF.

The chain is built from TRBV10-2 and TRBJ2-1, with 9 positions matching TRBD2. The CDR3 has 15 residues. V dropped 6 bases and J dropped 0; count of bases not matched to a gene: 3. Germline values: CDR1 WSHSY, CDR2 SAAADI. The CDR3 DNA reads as TGCGCCAGCAGGATAGCGGGAGACTCCTACAATGAGCAGTTCTTC. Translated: CASRIAGDSYNEQFF.

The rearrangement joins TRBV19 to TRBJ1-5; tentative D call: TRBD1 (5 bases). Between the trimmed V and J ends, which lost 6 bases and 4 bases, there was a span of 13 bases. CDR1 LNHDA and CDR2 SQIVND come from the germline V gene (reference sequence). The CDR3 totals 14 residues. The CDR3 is CASSLRDQNQPQHF. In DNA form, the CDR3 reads TGTGCCAGTAGCCTCCGGGACCAAAATCAGCCCCAGCATTTT.

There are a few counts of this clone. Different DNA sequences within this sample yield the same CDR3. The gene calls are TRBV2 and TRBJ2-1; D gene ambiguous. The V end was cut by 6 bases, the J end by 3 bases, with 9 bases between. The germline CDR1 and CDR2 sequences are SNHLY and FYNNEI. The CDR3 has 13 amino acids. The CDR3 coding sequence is TGTGCCAGCAGGGGTCGAATCTACAATGAGCAGTTCTTC. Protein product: CASRGRIYNEQFF.

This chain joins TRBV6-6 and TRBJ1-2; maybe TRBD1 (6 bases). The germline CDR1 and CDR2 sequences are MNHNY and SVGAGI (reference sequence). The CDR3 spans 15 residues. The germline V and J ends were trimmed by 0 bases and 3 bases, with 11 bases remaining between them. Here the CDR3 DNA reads TGTGCCAGCAGTTACTCTAACAGGGCGCACTATGGCTACACCTTC. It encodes CASSYSNRAHYGYTF.

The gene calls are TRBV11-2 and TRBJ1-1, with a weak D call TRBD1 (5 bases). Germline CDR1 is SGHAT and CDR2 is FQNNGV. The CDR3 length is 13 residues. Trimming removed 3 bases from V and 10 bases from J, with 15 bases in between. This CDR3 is CASSLQGSFRAFF. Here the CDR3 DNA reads TGTGCCAGCAGCTTGCAGGGAAGCTTTAGAGCTTTCTTT.

The CDR3 DNA sequence: TGTGCCAGCAGGGGGGGGGCATCTAATGAAAAACTGTTTTTT. Its protein is CASRGGASNEKLFF. The rearrangement links TRBV7-2 to TRBJ1-4, with D maybe TRBD1 (6 bases). Per germline, CDR1 SGHTA and CDR2 FQGNSA. CDR3 length equals 14 residues. V lost 6 bases and J lost 3, with 11 bases in between.

This CDR3 reads CASSRAENEKLFF. CDR3 in DNA: TGCGCCAGCAGCAGAGCGGAGAATGAAAAACTGTTTTTT. This chain connects TRBV5-1 to TRBJ1-4; no clear D gene. CDR1 is SGHRS and CDR2 is YFSETQ in the germline V gene. The CDR3 sequence is 13 residues long. V was shortened by 4 bases and J by 5 bases, with 9 bases between the two germline ends.

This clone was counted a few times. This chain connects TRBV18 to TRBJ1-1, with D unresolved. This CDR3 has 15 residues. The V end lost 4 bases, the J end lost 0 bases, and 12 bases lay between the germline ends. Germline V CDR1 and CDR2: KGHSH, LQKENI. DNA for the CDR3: TGTGCCAGCTCACTGACGGGGAGCATGAACACTGAAGCTTTCTTT. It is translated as CASSLTGSMNTEAFF. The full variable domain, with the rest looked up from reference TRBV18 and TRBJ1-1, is NAGVMQNPRHLVRRRGQEARLRCSPMKGHSHVYWYRQLPEEGLKFMVYLQKENIIDESGMPKERFSAEFPKEGPSILRIQQVVRGDSAAYFCASSLTGSMNTEAFFGQGTRLTVV.

The CDR3: CASSPTGTGGSETQYF. CDR3 nucleotides: TGTGCCAGCAGCCCGACGGGGACAGGGGGCTCGGAGACCCAGTACTTC. V is TRBV7-7 and J is TRBJ2-5; 12 nucleotides agree with TRBD1. The V segment lost 5 bases and the J segment 5 bases; nucleotides outside the gene matches: 9. The CDR3 consists of 16 residues. Germline-derived CDR1 and CDR2 are SSHAT and FNYEAQ (reference sequence).

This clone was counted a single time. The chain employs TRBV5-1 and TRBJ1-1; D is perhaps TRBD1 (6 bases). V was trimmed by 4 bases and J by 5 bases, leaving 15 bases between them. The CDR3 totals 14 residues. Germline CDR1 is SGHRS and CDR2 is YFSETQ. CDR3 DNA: TGCGCCAGCAGCGCCCTGGGGGCTAGAACTGAAGCTTTCTTT. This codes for CASSALGARTEAFF.

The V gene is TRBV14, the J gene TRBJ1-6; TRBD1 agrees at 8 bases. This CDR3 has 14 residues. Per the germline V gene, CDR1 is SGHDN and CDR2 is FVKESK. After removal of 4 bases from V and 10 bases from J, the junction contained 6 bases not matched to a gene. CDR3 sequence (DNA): TGTGCCAGCAGCCCTCAGGGGGCACGATCACCCCTCCACTTT. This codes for CASSPQGARSPLHF.

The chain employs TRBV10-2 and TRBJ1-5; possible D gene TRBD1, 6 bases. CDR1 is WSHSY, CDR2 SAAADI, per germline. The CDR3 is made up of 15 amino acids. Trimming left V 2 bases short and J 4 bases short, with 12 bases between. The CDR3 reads CASSEVGAWNQPQHF. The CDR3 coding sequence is TGCGCCAGCAGTGAGGTGGGGGCCTGGAATCAGCCCCAGCATTTT.

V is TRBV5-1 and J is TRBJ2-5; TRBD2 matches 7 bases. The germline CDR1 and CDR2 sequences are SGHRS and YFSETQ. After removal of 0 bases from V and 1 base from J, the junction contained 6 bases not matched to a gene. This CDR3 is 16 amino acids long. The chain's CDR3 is CASSLGGSSGQETQYF. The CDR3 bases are TGCGCCAGCAGCTTGGGAGGGTCTAGCGGCCAAGAGACCCAGTACTTC.

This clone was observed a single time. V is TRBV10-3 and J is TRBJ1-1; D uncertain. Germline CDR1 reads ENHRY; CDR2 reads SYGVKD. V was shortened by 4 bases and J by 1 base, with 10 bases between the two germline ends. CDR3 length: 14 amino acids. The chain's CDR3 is CAISGREANTEAFF. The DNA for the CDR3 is TGTGCCATCAGTGGCCGGGAAGCGAACACTGAAGCTTTCTTT.

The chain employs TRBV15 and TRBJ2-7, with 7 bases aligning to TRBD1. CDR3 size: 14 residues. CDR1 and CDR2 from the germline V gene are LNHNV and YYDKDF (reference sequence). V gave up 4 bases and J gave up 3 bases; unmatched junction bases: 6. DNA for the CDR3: TGTGCCACCAGCACAGTGACAGGGCTCTACGAGCAGTACTTC. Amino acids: CATSTVTGLYEQYF.

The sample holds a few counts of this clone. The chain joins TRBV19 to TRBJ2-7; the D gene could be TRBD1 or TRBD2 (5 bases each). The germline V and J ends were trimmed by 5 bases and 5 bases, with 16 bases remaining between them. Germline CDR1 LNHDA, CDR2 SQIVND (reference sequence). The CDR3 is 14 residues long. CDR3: CASSPQDLGDEQYF. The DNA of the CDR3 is TGTGCCAGTAGTCCGCAGGATCTGGGGGACGAGCAGTACTTC.

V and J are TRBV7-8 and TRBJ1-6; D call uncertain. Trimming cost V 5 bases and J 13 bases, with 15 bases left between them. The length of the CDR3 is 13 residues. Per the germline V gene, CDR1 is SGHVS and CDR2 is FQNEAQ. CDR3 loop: CASSLGPKNPLHF. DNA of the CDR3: TGTGCCAGCAGCCTTGGACCGAAAAATCCCCTCCACTTT.

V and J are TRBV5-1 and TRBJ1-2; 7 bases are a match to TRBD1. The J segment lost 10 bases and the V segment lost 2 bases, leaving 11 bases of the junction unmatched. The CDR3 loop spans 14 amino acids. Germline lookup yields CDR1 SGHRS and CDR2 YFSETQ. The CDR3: CASSFGTADGNYTF. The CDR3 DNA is TGCGCCAGCAGCTTCGGGACAGCGGATGGGAACTACACCTTC.

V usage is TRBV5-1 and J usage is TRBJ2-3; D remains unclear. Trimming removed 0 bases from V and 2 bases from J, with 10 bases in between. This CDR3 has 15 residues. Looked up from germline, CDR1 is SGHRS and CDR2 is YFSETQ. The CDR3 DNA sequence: TGCGCCAGCAGCTTGGATCCAGGCTACACAGATACGCAGTATTTT. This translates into CASSLDPGYTDTQYF.